This TCR beta chain was found in a study of molecular identifiers for immune sequencing clone quantification. Whole-study findings and limits: Beyond 20 RNA copies, clones held over 99% of effector molecules, compared with under 1% in naive cells.

It was with previously described methods and listed TCR primers that bulk TCR libraries were made. From the PCR reads, TCRdb called clonotypes with MiXCR, one entry per CDR3 protein. The data contain some 590,000 distinct CDR3 sequences, around 25% of them seen just once; the ten biggest clones take up 0.6% to 0.9%. Sorted naive CD8 T cells, roughly 19,000 to 1,100,000, were sequenced from 10%, 30% or 50% RNA. The authors sorted naive CD8 T cells as CD8+CD4-CCR7+CD45RA+. As concerns this clonotype: The antigen is undetermined.

Per germline, CDR1 MGHRA and CDR2 YSYEKL. Trimming stripped 1 base from V and 4 bases from J, with 11 bases between. This CDR3 has 14 residues. This clonotype was sampled from a human donor in good health. Some libraries in this study had Jurkat cell RNA spiked in. The chain is built from TRBV4-1 and TRBJ2-7; the D gene is possibly TRBD1 (5 bases). Sequenced: naive CD8+ T cells from blood, with Jurkat cell RNA spiked in. The subset is: FACS-sorted CD8+CD4-CCR7+CD45RA+ naive T cells. The CDR3, as DNA: TGCGCCAGCAGCCAAGCTGAGGACAAGTACGAGCAGTACTTC. Translating it yields CASSQAEDKYEQYF.